This T cell receptor beta chain derives from a study of T-cell reconstitution after alpha-beta-depleted transplantation in children. This clonotype was seen repeatedly, ten times or more. V was pared by 7 bases and J by 9 bases, with 25 bases between. CDR1 and CDR2 (germline): MDHEN, SYDVKM. The CDR3 spans 15 residues. Construction of the TCRbeta library involved unique molecular identifiers. TCRdb called the PCR reads again in MiXCR, with one record for every CDR3 protein. The sample holds fewer than 350,000 distinct CDR3 sequences; around 9.1% are singletons and the top ten take around 7.5%. The chain joins TRBV28 to TRBJ2-7; D may be TRBD1 or TRBD2 (5 bases each). The source material was PBMCs, sampled before TCRalphabeta/CD19-depleted stem cell transplant. The TCR sequence derives from a boy in the first two years of life with acute myeloid leukemia, due to receive a stem cell transplant. The CDR3 DNA is TGTGCCAGCAACCAGAGGGGTTCCGCCTTACGTGGGCAGTACTTC. This gives the protein CASNQRGSALRGQYF.